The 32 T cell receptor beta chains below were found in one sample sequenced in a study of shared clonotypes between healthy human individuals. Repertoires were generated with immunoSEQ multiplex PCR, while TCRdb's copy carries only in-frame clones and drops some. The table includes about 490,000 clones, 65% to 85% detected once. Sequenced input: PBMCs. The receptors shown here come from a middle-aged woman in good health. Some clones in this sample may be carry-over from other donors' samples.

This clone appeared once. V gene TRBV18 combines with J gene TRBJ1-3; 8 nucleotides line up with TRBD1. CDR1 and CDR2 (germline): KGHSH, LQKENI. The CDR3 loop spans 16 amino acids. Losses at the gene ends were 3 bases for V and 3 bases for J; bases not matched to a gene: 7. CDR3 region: CASSPSQGAIGNTIYF. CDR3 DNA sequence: TGTGCCAGCTCACCTTCTCAGGGGGCCATTGGAAACACCATATATTTT.

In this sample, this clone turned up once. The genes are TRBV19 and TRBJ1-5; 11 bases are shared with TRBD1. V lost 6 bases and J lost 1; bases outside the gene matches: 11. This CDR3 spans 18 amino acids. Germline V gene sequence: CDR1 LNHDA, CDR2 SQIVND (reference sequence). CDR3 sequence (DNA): TGTGCCAGTAGAATTTGGGGGACAGGGGGTTCGAGCAATCAGCCCCAGCATTTT. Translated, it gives CASRIWGTGGSSNQPQHF. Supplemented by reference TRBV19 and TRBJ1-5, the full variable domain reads DGGITQSPKYLFRKEGQNVTLSCEQNLNHDAMYWYRQDPGQGLRLIYYSQIVNDFQKGDIAEGYSVSREKKESFPLTVTSAQKNPTAFYLCASRIWGTGGSSNQPQHFGDGTRLSIL.

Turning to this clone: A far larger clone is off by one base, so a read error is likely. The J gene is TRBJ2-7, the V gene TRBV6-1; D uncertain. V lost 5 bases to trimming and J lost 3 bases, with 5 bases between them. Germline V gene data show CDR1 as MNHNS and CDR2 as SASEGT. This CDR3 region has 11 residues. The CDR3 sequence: CASSSNYEQYF. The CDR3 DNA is TGTGCCAGCAGTTCCAACTACGAGCAGTACTTC.

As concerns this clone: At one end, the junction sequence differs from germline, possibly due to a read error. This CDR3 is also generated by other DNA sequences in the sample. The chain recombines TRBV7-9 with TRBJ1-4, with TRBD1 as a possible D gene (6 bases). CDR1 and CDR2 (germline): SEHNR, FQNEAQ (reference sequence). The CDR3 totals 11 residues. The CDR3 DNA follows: TGTGCAAGCAGCTCCGGACAGAAACTGTTCTTT. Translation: CASSSGQKLFF.

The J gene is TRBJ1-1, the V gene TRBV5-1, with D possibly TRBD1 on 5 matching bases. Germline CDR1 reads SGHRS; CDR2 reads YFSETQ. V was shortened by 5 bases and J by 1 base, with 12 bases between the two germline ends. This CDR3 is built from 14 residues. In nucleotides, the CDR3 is TGCGCCAGCAGTTATTCGGGGGGGAACACTGAAGCTTTCTTT. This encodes CASSYSGGNTEAFF.

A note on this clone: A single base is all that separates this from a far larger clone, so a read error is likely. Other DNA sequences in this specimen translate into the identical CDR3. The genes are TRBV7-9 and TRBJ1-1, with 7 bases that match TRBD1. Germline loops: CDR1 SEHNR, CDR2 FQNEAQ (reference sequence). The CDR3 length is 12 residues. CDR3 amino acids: CASSYGQVGALF. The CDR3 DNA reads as TGTGCCAGCAGCTACGGACAGGTGGGAGCTCTCTTT.

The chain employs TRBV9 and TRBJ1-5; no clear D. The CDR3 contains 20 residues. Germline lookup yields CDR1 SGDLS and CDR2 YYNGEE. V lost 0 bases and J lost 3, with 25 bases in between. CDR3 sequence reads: CASSVVMGRREPGPNQPQHF. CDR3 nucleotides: TGTGCCAGCAGCGTAGTAATGGGGAGGCGGGAGCCTGGACCCAATCAGCCCCAGCATTTT.

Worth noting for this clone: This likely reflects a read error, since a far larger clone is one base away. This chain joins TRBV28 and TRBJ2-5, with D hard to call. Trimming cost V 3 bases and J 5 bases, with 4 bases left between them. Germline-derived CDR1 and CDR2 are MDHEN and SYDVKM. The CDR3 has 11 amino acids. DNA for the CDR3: TGTGCCAGCAGTTTGGTCGAGACCCAGTACTTC. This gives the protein CASSLVETQYF. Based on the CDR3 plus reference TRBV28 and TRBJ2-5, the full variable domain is DVKVTQSSRYLVKRTGEKVFLECVQDMDHENMFWYRQDPGLGLRLIYFSYDVKMKEKGDIPEGYSVSREKKERFSLILESASTNQTSMYLCASSLVETQYFGPGTRLLVL.

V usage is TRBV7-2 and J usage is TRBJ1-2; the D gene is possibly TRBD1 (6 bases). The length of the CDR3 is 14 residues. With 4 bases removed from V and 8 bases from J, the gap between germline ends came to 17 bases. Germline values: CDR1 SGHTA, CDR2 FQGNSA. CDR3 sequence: CASSYQGQPLGYTF. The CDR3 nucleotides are TGTGCCAGCAGCTACCAGGGACAACCACTCGGCTACACCTTC.

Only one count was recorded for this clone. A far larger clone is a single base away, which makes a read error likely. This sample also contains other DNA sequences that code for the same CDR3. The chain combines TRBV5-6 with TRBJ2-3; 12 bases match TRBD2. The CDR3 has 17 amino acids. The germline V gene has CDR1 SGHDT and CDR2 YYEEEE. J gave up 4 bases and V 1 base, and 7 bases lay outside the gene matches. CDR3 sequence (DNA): TGTGCCAGCAGCTTGTTGCTAGCGGGAGGGCCTGCAGATACGCAGTATTTT. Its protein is CASSLLLAGGPADTQYF.

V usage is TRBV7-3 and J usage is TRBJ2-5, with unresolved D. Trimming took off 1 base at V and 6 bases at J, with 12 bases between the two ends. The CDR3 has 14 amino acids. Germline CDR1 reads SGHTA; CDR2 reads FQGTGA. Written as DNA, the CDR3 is TGTGCCAGCAGCTTAAATGACATCTCGAAGACCCAGTACTTC. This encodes CASSLNDISKTQYF.

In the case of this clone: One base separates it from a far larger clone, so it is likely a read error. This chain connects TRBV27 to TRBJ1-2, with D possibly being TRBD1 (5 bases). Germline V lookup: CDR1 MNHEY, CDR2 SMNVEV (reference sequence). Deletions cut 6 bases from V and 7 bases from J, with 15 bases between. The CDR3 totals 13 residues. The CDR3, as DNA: TGTGCCAGCAGACGGGGGGTCGGGCGTGGCTACACCTTC. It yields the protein CASRRGVGRGYTF.

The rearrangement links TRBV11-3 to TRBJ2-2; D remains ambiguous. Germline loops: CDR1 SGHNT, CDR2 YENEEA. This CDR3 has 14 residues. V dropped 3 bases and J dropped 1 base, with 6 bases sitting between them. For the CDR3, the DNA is TGTGCCAGCAGCTTCGGGCAGAACACCGGGGAGCTGTTTTTT. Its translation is CASSFGQNTGELFF.

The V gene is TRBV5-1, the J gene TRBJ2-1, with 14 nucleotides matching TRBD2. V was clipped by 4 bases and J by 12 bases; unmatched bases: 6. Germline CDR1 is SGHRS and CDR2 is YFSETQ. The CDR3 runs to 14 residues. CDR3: CASSPGLAGEWQFF. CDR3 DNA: TGCGCCAGCAGCCCGGGACTAGCGGGAGAATGGCAGTTCTTC.

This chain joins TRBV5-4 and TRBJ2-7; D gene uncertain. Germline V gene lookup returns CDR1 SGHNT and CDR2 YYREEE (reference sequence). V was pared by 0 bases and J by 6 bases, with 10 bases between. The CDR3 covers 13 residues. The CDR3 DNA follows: TGTGCCAGCAGCTTGGCCTCTTGGTCCGAGCAGTACTTC. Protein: CASSLASWSEQYF.

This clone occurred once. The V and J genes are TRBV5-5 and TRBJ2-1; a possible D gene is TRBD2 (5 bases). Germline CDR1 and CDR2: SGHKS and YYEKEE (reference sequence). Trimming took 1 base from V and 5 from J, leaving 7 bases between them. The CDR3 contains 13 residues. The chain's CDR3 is CASSLSGNNEQFF. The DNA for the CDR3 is TGTGCCAGCAGCTTGTCGGGAAACAATGAGCAGTTCTTC. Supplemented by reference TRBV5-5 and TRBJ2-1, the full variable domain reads DAGVTQSPTHLIKTRGQQVTLRCSPISGHKSVSWYQQVLGQGPQFIFQYYEKEERGRGNFPDRFSARQFPNYSSELNVNALLLGDSALYLCASSLSGNNEQFFGPGTRLTVL.

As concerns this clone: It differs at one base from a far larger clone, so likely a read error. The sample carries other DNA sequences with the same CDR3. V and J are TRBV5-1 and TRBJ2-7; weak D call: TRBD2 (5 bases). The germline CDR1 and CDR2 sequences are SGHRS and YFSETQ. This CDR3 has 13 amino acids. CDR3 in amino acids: CASGPERAYEQYF. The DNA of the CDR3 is TGCGCCAGCGGGCCGGAGAGGGCTTACGAGCAGTACTTT.

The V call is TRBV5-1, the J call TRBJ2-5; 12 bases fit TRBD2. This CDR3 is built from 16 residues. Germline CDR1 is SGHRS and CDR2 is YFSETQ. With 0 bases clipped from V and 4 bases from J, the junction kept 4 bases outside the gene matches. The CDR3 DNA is TGCGCCAGCAGCTTGGTCCTAGCGGGAGGGGCAGAGACCCAGTACTTC. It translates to CASSLVLAGGAETQYF.

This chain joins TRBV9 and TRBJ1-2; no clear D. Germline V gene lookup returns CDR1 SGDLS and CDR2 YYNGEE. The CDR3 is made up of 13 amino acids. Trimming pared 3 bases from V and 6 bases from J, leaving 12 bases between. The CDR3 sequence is CASSGRRADGYTF. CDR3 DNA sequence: TGTGCCAGCAGCGGCCGAAGGGCGGATGGCTACACCTTC.

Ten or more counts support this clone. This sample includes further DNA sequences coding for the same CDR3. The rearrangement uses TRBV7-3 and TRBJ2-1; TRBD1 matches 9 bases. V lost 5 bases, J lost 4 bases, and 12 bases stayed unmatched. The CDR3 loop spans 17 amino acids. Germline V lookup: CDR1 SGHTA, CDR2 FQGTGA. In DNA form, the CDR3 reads TGTGCCAGCAGCCAGAGCGCAACAGGGGGCGCATACAATGAGCAGTTCTTC. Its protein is CASSQSATGGAYNEQFF.

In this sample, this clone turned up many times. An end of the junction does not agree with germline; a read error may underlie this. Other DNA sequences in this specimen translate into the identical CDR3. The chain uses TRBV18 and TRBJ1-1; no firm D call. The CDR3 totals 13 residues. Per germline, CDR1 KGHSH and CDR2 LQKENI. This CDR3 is CASSPTANAEAFF. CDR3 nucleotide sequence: TGTGCCAGCTCACCAACGGCGAACGCTGAAGCTTTCTTT. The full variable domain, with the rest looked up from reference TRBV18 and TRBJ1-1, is NAGVMQNPRHLVRRRGQEARLRCSPMKGHSHVYWYRQLPEEGLKFMVYLQKENIIDESGMPKERFSAEFPKEGPSILRIQQVVRGDSAAYFCASSPTANAEAFFGQGTRLTVV.

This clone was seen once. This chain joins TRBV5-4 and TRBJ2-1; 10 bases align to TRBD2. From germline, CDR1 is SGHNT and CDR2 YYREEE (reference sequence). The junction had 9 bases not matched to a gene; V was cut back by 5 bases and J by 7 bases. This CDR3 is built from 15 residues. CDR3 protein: CASSSPLAGENEQFF. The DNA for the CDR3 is TGTGCCAGCAGTTCTCCCCTAGCGGGAGAAAATGAGCAGTTCTTC.

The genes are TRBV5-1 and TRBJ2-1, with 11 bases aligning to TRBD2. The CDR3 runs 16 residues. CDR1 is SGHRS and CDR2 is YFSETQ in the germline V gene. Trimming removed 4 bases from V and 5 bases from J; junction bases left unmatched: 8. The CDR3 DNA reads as TGCGCCAGCAGCCGGGACCCGGGACTAGCGGACAATGAGCAGTTCTTC. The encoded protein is CASSRDPGLADNEQFF.

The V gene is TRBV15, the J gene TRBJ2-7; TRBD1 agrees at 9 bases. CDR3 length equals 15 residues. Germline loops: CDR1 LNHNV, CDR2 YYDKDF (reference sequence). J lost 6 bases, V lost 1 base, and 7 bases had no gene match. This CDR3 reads CATSRAPGQGFEQYF. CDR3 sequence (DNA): TGTGCCACCAGCAGAGCCCCGGGACAGGGCTTCGAGCAGTACTTC.

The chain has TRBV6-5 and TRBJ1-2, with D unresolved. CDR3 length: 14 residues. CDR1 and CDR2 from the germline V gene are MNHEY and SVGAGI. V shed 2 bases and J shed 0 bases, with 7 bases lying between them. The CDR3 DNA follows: TGTGCCAGCAGTTACGACGGATCTAACTATGGCTACACCTTC. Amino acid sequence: CASSYDGSNYGYTF.

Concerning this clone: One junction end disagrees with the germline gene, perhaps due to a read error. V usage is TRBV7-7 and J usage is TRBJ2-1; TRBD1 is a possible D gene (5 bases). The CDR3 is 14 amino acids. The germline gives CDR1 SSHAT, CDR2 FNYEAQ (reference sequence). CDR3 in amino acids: CASSFSGSDNEQFF. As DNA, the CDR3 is TGTGCTAGCAGCTTCTCAGGGTCGGACAATGAGCAGTTCTTC.

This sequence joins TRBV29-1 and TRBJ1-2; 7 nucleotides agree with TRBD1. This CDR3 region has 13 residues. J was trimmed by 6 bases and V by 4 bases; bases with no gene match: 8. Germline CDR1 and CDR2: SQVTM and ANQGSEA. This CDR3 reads CSVGQDRRDGYTF. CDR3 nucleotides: TGCAGCGTTGGACAGGACAGGCGGGATGGCTACACCTTC.

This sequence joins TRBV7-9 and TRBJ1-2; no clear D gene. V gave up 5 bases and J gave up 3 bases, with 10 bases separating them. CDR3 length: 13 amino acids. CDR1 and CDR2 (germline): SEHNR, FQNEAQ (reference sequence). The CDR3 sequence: CASSPFQHYGYTF. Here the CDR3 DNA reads TGTGCCAGCAGCCCCTTCCAGCACTATGGCTACACCTTC.

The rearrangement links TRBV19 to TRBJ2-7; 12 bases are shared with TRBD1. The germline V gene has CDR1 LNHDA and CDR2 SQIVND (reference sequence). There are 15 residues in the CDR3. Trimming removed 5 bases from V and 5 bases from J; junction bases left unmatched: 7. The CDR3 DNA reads TGTGCCAGTAGTCTCCGGGACAGGGGGCTGGACGAGCAGTACTTC. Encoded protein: CASSLRDRGLDEQYF.

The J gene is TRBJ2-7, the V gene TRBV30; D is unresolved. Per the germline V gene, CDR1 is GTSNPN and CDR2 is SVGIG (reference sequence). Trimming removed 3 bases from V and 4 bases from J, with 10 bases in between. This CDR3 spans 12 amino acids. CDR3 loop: CAWSAGPYEQYF. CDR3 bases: TGTGCCTGGAGCGCAGGTCCATACGAGCAGTACTTC.

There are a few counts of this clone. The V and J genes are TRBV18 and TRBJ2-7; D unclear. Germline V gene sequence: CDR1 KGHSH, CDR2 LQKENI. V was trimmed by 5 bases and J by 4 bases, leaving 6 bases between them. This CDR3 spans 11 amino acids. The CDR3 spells CASSWGYEQYF. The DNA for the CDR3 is TGTGCCAGCTCATGGGGTTACGAGCAGTACTTC. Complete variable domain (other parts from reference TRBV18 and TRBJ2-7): NAGVMQNPRHLVRRRGQEARLRCSPMKGHSHVYWYRQLPEEGLKFMVYLQKENIIDESGMPKERFSAEFPKEGPSILRIQQVVRGDSAAYFCASSWGYEQYFGPGTRLTVT.

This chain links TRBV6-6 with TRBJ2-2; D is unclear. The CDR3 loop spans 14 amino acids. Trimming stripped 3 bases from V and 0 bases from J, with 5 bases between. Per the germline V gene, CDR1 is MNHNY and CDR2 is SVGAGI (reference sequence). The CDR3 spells CASSYTTNTGELFF. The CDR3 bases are TGTGCCAGCAGTTATACTACGAACACCGGGGAGCTGTTTTTT.